This T cell receptor (beta chain) was identified during a study of cytomegalovirus exposure and HLA in healthy donors (dated by TCRdb to about 2017). About the full investigation: According to an earlier analysis of 587 of the donors, 150 million to 200 million T cells yielded 117 million unique TCR beta sequences and more than 250 Gb of sequence data. An earlier analysis of nearly 600 of the donors applied high-throughput TCR beta sequencing to assess whether each TCR beta V gene segment acted as functional or pseudogenic. Rather than drawing on any new phenotypic data, the later analysis identified candidate immune exposures from TCR beta sequences and the way those sequences occurred across donors. The genetic ancestry cluster associated with self-reported Caucasian donors included 81% of the approximately 430 genotyped donors. Because of strong linkage in the cohort, roughly five DR-DQ haplotypes were treated as single units for association and clustering. In a later genetic analysis, genome-wide SNP genotypes for about three fifths of the roughly 670 donors were used, and that subset was treated as a discovery cohort. The study combined high-throughput TCR immunosequencing, statistical association of individual TCRs with disease status, and machine learning to predict cytomegalovirus infection status. Along with the approximately 670-subject first cohort, a separate validation cohort of roughly 110 different subjects was used. Class I and class II HLA loci were covered by the typing at four-digit resolution. Typing coverage differed by locus: A, B, C, DRB1 and DQB1 were typed in about 629-640 donors, DQA1 in about 500, DPA1 in 600 to 610, and DPB1 in just under 490. Donor age, sex, ethnicity and CMV serostatus were compiled together with the repertoire data. To study patterns of TCR occurrence, a later analysis re-analyzed previously published TCR beta repertoires from several hundred donors and added high-resolution HLA genotyping. Among around 400 genotyped donors of the cohort, an average of approximately 240,000 unique TCR beta nucleotide sequences were sequenced per donor, around 20% of them non-productive. Every discovery cohort repertoire had been produced on one sequencing platform. Using immunosequencing, the study profiled T cell repertoires from approximately 700 subjects and related those repertoires to cytomegalovirus serostatus. The study was designed to test whether signatures of past pathogen exposure could be identified by cataloging public T cell receptors. Approximately 330 gigabases of sequencing data and around 80 million unique TCR sequences made up an early release that covered over 550 HLA-typed donors.

This clone was seen only a few times. Its antigen remains undetermined. The input lacks base qualities; no much larger clone sits a single base away. The CDR3 runs 14 residues from the cysteine to the phenylalanine. The read is trimmed to its CDR3 DNA, 42 bases read in frame from base 1. V is clipped by 5 bases and J by 2 bases, and the sequence between their germline boundaries is 12 bases long. In the germline V gene, CDR1 corresponds to SGHVS and CDR2 to FQNEAQ. The cohort comprised several hundred healthy bone marrow donors. All cohort members were sampled while nominally healthy, although unrecorded immune exposures were likely present. The donor tested CMV seropositive and was one of the 289 seropositive cohort members. Every donor gave a peripheral blood sample, and the peripheral blood mononuclear cells from that sample were used for TCR beta sequencing. Genomic DNA was extracted from the blood cell samples with the Qiagen DNeasy Blood Extraction Kit.

Study-wide findings and limitations: According to a later analysis, parvovirus B19, influenza, CMV and Epstein-Barr virus appeared linked to several top co-occurrence clusters. The cohort was sequenced for TCR beta chains only, and without alpha or paired-chain data the features that could be detected were limited. Because counts were too low, 15 or so rarely observed V segments, including chromosome 9 orphons, were excluded from the earlier analysis of around 640 of the donors. Compared with the approximately 700-donor mean, donors in an Asian-associated ancestry cluster had fewer N-insertions in productive TCRs, according to a later genetic analysis. In an earlier analysis of 587 of the donors, most TCR beta V segments appeared in productive rearrangements about 87% or about 30% of the time, broadly matching IMGT annotations. V-gene and J-gene trimming of TCR beta chains was associated with a missense DCLRE1C variant in a later genetic analysis, and the association was replicated in an independent cohort. In both the original and validation cohorts, the classifier was reported to diagnose cytomegalovirus status with high specificity and sensitivity. When HLA alleles, especially DR and DQ, strongly co-occurred, attributing TCR associations to individual alleles was difficult. In a later analysis, some 18,000 TCR beta sequences were associated with specific HLA alleles at a false discovery rate of 0.05. The 87-base-pair reads could not distinguish some IMGT-functional V segments, including TRBV6-2 and TRBV6-3, so those segments were excluded. Immune exposure information for the cohort was limited to CMV serostatus. Presence/absence analyses assumed roughly uniform sequencing depth across donors, an assumption that may not hold. A later analysis found that most CMV-associated TCR beta chains appeared HLA-restricted, with HLA associations seemingly driven largely by CMV exposure. Because HLA typing was unavailable for some donors at each locus, only the typed subset was used in association tests. A further reported finding was that TCR beta sequences accurately predicted the HLA-A and HLA-B alleles for most subjects in the first cohort. The study listed 150 to 200 TCR beta chains as associated with cytomegalovirus. In a later analysis, TCR association rates were found to vary across HLA loci, with the most associated TCRs seen for DRB1 alleles and the fewest for HLA-C alleles. A few of the identified cytomegalovirus-associated TCR beta chains were confirmed in vitro to be specific for cytomegalovirus antigens. A cluster of highly shared sequence variants was judged likely to represent a technical artifact of the sequencing pipeline. It was suggested by the authors that the approach could potentially be generalized to other disease states and immunological phenotypes. Linkage disequilibrium might explain the correlated functional status among segregating V segments, but an unknown experimental factor could not be excluded. Most TCR sequences were seen in very few donors, while some public TCRs were found in many individuals. In a later analysis, HLA-associated TCR beta chains were found to be more clonally expanded and to have lower generation probabilities than equally common non-associated chains.

The library was made by the immunoSEQ multiplex PCR assay. For the multiplex PCR, a mixture combining 60 forward primers for TCR Vbeta segments and 13 reverse primers for TCR Jbeta segments was used. Amplification of the CDR3 region of rearranged TCR beta genes was performed with a multiplex PCR assay on genomic DNA. On the Illumina HiSeq System, the amplified TCR beta libraries were sequenced as 87-base-pair reads. Per the original workflow: In a later analysis, tens of millions of unique TCR beta chains were counted across the approximately 620 repertoires, and roughly 9.9 million of these chains were shared by at least two donors. Raw reads were error-corrected and collapsed into unique sequences with a nearest-neighbor algorithm that merged closely related sequences to remove PCR and sequencing errors. V, D and J gene segments were assigned by aligning CDR3 sequences to IMGT reference sequences. For a sequence to be retained, a match of at least six nucleotides was required to both a V gene segment and a J gene segment. A rearrangement was called productive if the CDR3 had no stop codons and remained in frame with V and J, and every other rearrangement was called non-productive. CDR3 was defined according to IMGT convention as the region running from the second conserved V-encoded cysteine to the conserved J-encoded phenylalanine. The earlier analysis of some 600 of the donors excluded sequences that lacked an unambiguous match to a single V gene segment. In an earlier analysis of some 590 of the donors, a V segment was called functional when productive rearrangements were above 56.7%, and segregating when the standard deviation between donors exceeded 5%. A statistical classification framework was built for diagnosing cytomegalovirus status from the catalog of TCR beta chain sequences. V and J gene assignment, in a later analysis, came from comparing TCR nucleotide sequences with IMGT/GENE-DB human TR gene sequences. The TCRdist pipeline was used in a later analysis to assign CDR3 sequences and most-parsimonious VDJ recombination scenarios. In a later analysis, every TCR beta chain was defined by the combination of its CDR3 amino acid sequence and its V-gene family, and reads without a unique V-gene family were dropped. As a way to deal with suspected cross-contamination and a sequencing artifact, a later analysis dropped approximately 590 nucleotide sequences that were highly shared and had low generation probability. In a later analysis, a clonal expansion index was calculated for each public chain from normalized within-repertoire ranks of inferred template counts. In a later analysis, generation probabilities were computed using a VDJ recombination model fitted to out-of-frame rearrangements, and the results were checked against IGoR. Hypergeometric tests were used in a later analysis to score TCR-TCR, TCR-HLA and TCR-CMV co-occurrence, with a repertoire-size bias correction applied to the TCR pairs. To estimate false discovery rates, a later analysis permuted the HLA or CMV assignments 20 times. A later analysis grouped co-occurring TCRs with DBSCAN, adding TCRdist sequence similarity when clustering within HLA-allele-positive subsets. Repertoires with fewer than 30,000 or more than 120,000 public chains were left out of co-occurrence clustering, as were about five repertoires with anomalous nucleotide sharing. What TCRdb holds here is the immuneACCESS table cut down to in-frame rearrangements. Part of the clones is not present; checked against another copy, under half of the missing clones reflect an unresolved V gene, and the others are unexplained. The V and J calls and clone size were taken over from that table, and D and trimming were inferred from the DNA. This sample gives approximately 120,000 clones in total; approximately 80% of them show up just once. Together, the top ten hold approximately 12% of the sample.

Sequences were obtained from PBMCs. The sequence came from a woman aged 35 to 49 in good health and CMV-seropositive. The chain is assembled from TRBV7-8 and TRBJ1-1, with no reliable assignment of the D segment. The base sequence is TGTGCCAGCAGCCCCGGGAGGTTTAACACTGAAGCTTTCTTT. Its product reads: CASSPGRFNTEAFF.